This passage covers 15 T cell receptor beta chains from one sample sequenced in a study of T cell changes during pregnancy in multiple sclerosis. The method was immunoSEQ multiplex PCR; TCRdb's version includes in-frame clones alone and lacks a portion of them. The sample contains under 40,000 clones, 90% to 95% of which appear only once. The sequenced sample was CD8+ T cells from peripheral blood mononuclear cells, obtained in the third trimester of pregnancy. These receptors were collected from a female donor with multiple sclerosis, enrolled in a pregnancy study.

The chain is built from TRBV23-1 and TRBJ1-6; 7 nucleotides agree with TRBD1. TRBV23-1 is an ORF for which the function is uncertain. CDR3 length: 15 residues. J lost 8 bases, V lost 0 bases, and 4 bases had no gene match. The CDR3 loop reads CASSQSTGLDSPLHF. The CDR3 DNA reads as TGCGCCAGCAGTCAATCGACAGGGCTGGATTCACCCCTCCACTTT.

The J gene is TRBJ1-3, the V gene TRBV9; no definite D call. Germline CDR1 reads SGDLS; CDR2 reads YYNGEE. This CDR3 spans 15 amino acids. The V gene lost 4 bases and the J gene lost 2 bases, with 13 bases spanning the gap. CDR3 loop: CASSLSGGTGNTIYF. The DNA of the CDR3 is TGTGCCAGCAGCCTAAGCGGAGGGACTGGAAACACCATATATTTT.

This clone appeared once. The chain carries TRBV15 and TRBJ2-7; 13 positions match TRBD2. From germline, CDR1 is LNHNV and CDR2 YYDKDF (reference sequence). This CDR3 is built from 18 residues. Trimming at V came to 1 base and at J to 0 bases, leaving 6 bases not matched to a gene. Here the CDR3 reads CATSRVGLAGASSYEQYF. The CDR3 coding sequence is TGTGCCACCAGCAGAGTTGGACTAGCGGGGGCCTCCTCCTACGAGCAGTACTTC. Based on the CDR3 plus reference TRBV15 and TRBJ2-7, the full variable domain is DAMVIQNPRYQVTQFGKPVTLSCSQTLNHNVMYWYQQKSSQAPKLLFHYYDKDFNNEADTPDNFQSRRPNTSFCFLDIRSPGLGDTAMYLCATSRVGLAGASSYEQYFGPGTRLTVT.

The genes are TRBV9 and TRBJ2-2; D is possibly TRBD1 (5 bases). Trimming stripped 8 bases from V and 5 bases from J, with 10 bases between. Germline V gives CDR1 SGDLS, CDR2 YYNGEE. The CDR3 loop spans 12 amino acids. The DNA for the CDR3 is TGTGCCAGTACTGCAGGGACCGGGGAGCTGTTTTTT. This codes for CASTAGTGELFF.

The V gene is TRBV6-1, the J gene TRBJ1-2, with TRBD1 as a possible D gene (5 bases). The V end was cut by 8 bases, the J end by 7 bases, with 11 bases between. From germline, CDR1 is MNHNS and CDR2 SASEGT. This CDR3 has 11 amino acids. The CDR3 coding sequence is TGTGCCAGCCTCGGGGGGTTTGGCTACACCTTC. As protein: CASLGGFGYTF.

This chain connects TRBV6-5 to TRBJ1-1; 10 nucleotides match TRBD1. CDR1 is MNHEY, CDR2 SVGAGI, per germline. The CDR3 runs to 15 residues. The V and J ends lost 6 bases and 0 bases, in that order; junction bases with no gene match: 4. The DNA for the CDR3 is TGTGCCAGCAGCCTGGGACAGGGGATGAACACTGAAGCTTTCTTT. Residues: CASSLGQGMNTEAFF.

CDR3: CASSTGGLYEQYF. The DNA for the CDR3 is TGTGCCAGTAGTACGGGGGGGCTATACGAGCAGTACTTC. J is TRBJ2-7 and V is TRBV19; TRBD2 matches 8 bases. The germline gives CDR1 LNHDA, CDR2 SQIVND (reference sequence). V was clipped by 4 bases and J by 4 bases; unmatched bases: 3. The CDR3 runs to 13 residues.

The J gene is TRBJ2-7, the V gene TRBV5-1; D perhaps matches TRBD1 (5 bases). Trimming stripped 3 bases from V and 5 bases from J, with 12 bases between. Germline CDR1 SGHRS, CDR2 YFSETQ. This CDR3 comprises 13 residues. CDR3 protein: CASSSMTDHEQYF. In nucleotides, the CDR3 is TGCGCCAGCAGCTCGATGACAGACCACGAGCAGTACTTC.

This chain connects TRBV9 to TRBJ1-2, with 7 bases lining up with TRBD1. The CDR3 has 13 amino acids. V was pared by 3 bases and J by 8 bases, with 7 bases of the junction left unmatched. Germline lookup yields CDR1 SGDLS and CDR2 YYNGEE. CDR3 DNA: TGTGCCAGCAGCGGACAGGGTCGGTGGGGCTACACCTTC. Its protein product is CASSGQGRWGYTF.

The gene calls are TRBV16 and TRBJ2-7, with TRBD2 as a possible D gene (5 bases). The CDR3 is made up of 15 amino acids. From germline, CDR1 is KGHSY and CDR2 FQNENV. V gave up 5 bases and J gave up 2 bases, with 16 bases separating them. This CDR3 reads CASSSFWTQTYEQYF. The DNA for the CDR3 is TGTGCCAGCAGCTCGTTTTGGACTCAAACCTACGAGCAGTACTTC.

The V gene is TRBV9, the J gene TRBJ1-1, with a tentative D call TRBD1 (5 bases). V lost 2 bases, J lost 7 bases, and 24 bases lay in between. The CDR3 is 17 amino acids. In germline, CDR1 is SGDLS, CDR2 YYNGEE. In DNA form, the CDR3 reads TGTGCCAGCAGCGTCGGGACTGGCCCCTCTGCTGGTAATGAAGCTTTCTTT. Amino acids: CASSVGTGPSAGNEAFF.

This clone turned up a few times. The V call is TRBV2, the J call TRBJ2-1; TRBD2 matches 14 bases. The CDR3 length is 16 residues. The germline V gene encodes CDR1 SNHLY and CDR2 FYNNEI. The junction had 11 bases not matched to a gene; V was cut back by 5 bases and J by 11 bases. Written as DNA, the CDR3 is TGTGCCAGCAGTAGCCCGACTAGCGGGGGGGAGAGAAAGCAGTTCTTC. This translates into CASSSPTSGGERKQFF.

The CDR3 DNA sequence: TGTGCCAGCAGTTCCGTAGCGGGGGGGAACACCGGGGAGCTGTTTTTT. This gives the protein CASSSVAGGNTGELFF. V gene TRBV6-5 combines with J gene TRBJ2-2; 10 positions match TRBD2. From germline, CDR1 is MNHEY and CDR2 SVGAGI. The CDR3 is 16 residues long. Germline trimming cut 4 bases from V and 1 base from J; bases unmatched to any gene: 3.

The CDR3 here is CASRIRDRWTEAFF. As DNA, the CDR3 is TGTGCCAGCAGAATCCGGGACAGATGGACTGAAGCTTTCTTT. V and J are TRBV19 and TRBJ1-1, with TRBD1 identical over 7 bases. CDR1 and CDR2 from the germline V gene are LNHDA and SQIVND (reference sequence). Trimming at V came to 9 bases and at J to 5 bases, leaving 12 bases not matched to a gene. The CDR3 totals 14 residues.

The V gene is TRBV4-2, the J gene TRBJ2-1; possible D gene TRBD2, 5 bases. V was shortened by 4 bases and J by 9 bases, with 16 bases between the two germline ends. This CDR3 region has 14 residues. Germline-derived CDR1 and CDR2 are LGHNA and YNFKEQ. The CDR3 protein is CASSPTEGLGEQFF. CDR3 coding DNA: TGTGCCAGCAGCCCCACCGAGGGCTTAGGTGAGCAGTTCTTC.